This T cell receptor beta chain was identified in a study of blood T cell repertoires in COVID-19. For the study at large: Italy, Spain and the United States were the sources of the convalescent and acute COVID-19 samples.

Only in-frame clones appear in the TCRdb table, and some are missing; sequencing was by immunoSEQ multiplex PCR. The data contain roughly 200,000 clones, over 80% of them singletons. V was clipped by 0 bases and J by 4 bases, with 13 bases between them. This CDR3 has 15 amino acids. CDR1 and CDR2 (germline): SGHNT, YYREEE (reference sequence). The TCR originated in a woman aged 55-70 years with COVID-19, enrolled during active disease. The source material was peripheral blood. The genes are TRBV5-4 and TRBJ1-1; D is unclear. CDR3 in DNA: TGTGCCAGCAGCTTGGTTCCGGGGTTGGGCACTGAAGCTTTCTTT. Translation: CASSLVPGLGTEAFF.